This T cell receptor beta chain comes out of a study of T cell responses to AZD1222 COVID-19 vaccine. General study results and limits: Reports say nearly half of spike-specific TCRs go after unmutated variant regions.

Method: immunoSEQ multiplex PCR; TCRdb's copy keeps in-frame clones and lacks some. There are 120,000 or so clones in the sample; roughly 82% occur only once, and roughly a quarter lies in the top ten. This CDR3 spans 12 amino acids. The germline V gene has CDR1 SGHDN and CDR2 FVKESK. The V gene lost 1 base and the J gene lost 5 bases, with 5 bases spanning the gap. Note on this clone: Its antigen is not known.

The V call is TRBV14, the J call TRBJ1-1; D is undetermined. The TCR originated in an adult who received the AZD1222 COVID-19 vaccine. Sequencing was performed on peripheral blood, taken 28 days after the second AZD1222 dose. CDR3 sequence reads: CASSQVGTEAFF. The CDR3 DNA sequence: TGTGCCAGCAGCCAAGTTGGTACTGAAGCTTTCTTT.